The subject of this entry is one T cell receptor beta chain. What it binds is unknown. The data originate from a study of cytomegalovirus exposure and HLA in healthy donors. Study summary: A later analysis reported the same platform for the 95 to 150 validation repertoires and the roughly 670 first-cohort repertoires.

Study results and limitations: According to a subsequent analysis, TCR clusters from the first cohort were inclined to appear together in the 120 validation repertoires. Most TCRs appeared rarely, but some public TCRs recurred in many donors. Associated with cytomegalovirus, according to the listing, were 164 TCR beta chains.

The assay was immunoSEQ multiplex PCR, and TCRdb's table has in-frame clones only and misses some. The sample includes about 330,000 clones, roughly nine tenths seen only once; the top ten take over 1%. The source material was PBMCs. The source is a woman under 40 in good health and CMV-seropositive.

CDR3 DNA sequence: TGTGCCAGCAGCTTACGGGACAGGTCGTACAATGAGCAGTTCTTC. Translation gives CASSLRDRSYNEQFF. V and J are TRBV7-2 and TRBJ2-1; 8 bases are a match to TRBD1. After removal of 2 bases from V and 4 bases from J, the junction contained 4 bases not matched to a gene. This CDR3 comprises 15 residues. Germline V gives CDR1 SGHTA, CDR2 FQGNSA.